Included here is one TCR beta chain sequence, with context. Its matching antigen is unknown. Germline V lookup: CDR1 KGHSH, CDR2 LQKENI. This CDR3 contains 17 residues. The V segment lost 0 bases and the J segment 7 bases; nucleotides outside the gene matches: 8. This sample is drawn from a study of regulatory T cells in long-lasting Graves disease. General observations from the study: New patients shared fewer public clonotypes (approximately 1,000) than persistent patients did (fewer than 3,000).

This sample's time point: newly diagnosed GD, antithyroid drugs for less than 3 months. Scientists built the TCR library using RNA that was extracted from PBMCs. The authors drew patients from an endocrinology department in Xi'an, China. With iRepertoire HTBI primers and Arm-PCR of CDR3 regions, TCR beta libraries were built. From the multiplex PCR reads, TCRdb called clonotypes with MiXCR, one entry per CDR3 protein. This sample has roughly 530,000 distinct CDR3 sequences; approximately 16% occur once, and the top ten carry roughly 25%. This sample also appeared in a second study, on T cells in Graves' hyperthyroidism and ophthalmopathy.

This chain uses TRBV18 with TRBJ2-5, with 13 bases that match TRBD2. The clonotype originates from a woman aged 40-65 years with Graves disease. Material: peripheral blood mononuclear cells (PBMCs), obtained at new diagnosis, from a patient treated with antithyroid drugs. The chain's CDR3 is CASSPPGLAGPWGTQYF. The CDR3 DNA is TGTGCCAGCTCACCACCGGGACTAGCGGGGCCATGGGGGACCCAGTACTTC.